Shown below are 10 T cell receptor beta chains from a single sample sequenced in a study of blood T cell repertoires in COVID-19. Measured with immunoSEQ multiplex PCR; TCRdb has only the in-frame clones, and not every one. The sample lists over 45,000 clones; over 70% were seen once. Sequenced material: peripheral blood. These TCRs come from a woman in her fifties or sixties with active or convalescent COVID-19.

The chain employs TRBV19 and TRBJ1-2; TRBD1 aligns across 7 bases. This CDR3 is built from 14 residues. Trimming cost V 8 bases and J 1 base; bases outside gene matches: 7. Germline-derived CDR1 and CDR2 are LNHDA and SQIVND (reference sequence). CDR3 in amino acids: CASVRGRGNYGYTF. The CDR3 nucleotides read TGTGCCAGTGTTAGGGGGCGCGGTAACTATGGCTACACCTTC.

The gene calls are TRBV7-6 and TRBJ2-5; TRBD2 is a possible D gene (6 bases). CDR1 and CDR2 (germline): SGHVS, FNYEAQ. This CDR3 region has 14 residues. Deletions cut 4 bases from V and 4 bases from J, with 13 bases between. For the CDR3, the DNA is TGTGCCAGCAGCTCCGGCTCCGGGAGAGAGACCCAGTACTTC. Translating it yields CASSSGSGRETQYF.

The chain recombines TRBV7-9 with TRBJ2-5, with a possible D match to TRBD1 (5 bases). Deletions cut 1 base from V and 7 bases from J, with 19 bases between. Germline CDR1 SEHNR, CDR2 FQNEAQ (reference sequence). This CDR3 comprises 16 residues. The CDR3 protein is CASSLVGWQAQGTQYF. The CDR3 DNA reads TGTGCCAGCAGCTTAGTGGGGTGGCAGGCGCAGGGGACCCAGTACTTC.

V gene TRBV7-9 combines with J gene TRBJ1-2; 9 bases fit TRBD1. V trimming: 2 bases; J trimming: 0 bases; junction bases outside the gene matches: 7. Per germline, CDR1 SEHNR and CDR2 FQNEAQ (reference sequence). This CDR3 has 17 residues. CDR3 sequence (DNA): TGTGCCAGCAGCTTAACCCCTGGACAGGGGACTAACTATGGCTACACCTTC. Amino acid sequence: CASSLTPGQGTNYGYTF.

In its sample, this clone was seen once. The V and J genes are TRBV11-3 and TRBJ1-3; a possible D gene is TRBD1 (5 bases). The CDR3 has 14 amino acids. V lost 5 bases and J 8 bases, leaving 16 bases between the germline ends. Germline CDR1 and CDR2: SGHNT and YENEEA. CDR3 sequence (DNA): TGTGCCAGCAGCATGGGAATAGGGGAAGACACCATATATTTT. Translated: CASSMGIGEDTIYF.

The chain is built from TRBV27 and TRBJ2-7; D call uncertain. This CDR3 has 15 residues. CDR1 MNHEY and CDR2 SMNVEV come from the germline V gene (reference sequence). V was cut by 2 bases and J by 0 bases, with 11 bases left in between. The DNA of the CDR3 is TGTGCCAGCAGTTTAACTGCTAGGAGCTCCTACGAGCAGTACTTC. Its translation: CASSLTARSSYEQYF.

This clone was counted a few times. The chain uses TRBV5-1 and TRBJ2-5; the match to TRBD2 covers 10 bases. The CDR3 length is 14 residues. J lost 4 bases, V lost 9 bases, and 9 bases had no gene match. The germline V gene has CDR1 SGHRS and CDR2 YFSETQ. This CDR3 reads CATSLAGITETQYF. The CDR3 nucleotides read TGCGCCACCTCACTAGCGGGAATAACAGAGACCCAGTACTTC.

J is TRBJ2-2 and V is TRBV10-3; the match to TRBD2 covers 8 bases. The V segment lost 2 bases and the J segment 4 bases; nucleotides outside the gene matches: 6. Germline values: CDR1 ENHRY, CDR2 SYGVKD. CDR3 length equals 16 residues. CDR3 loop: CAISEPTSVSTGELFF. CDR3 nucleotides: TGTGCCATCAGTGAGCCGACTAGCGTGTCCACCGGGGAGCTGTTTTTT.

This clone showed up just a few times. The chain recombines TRBV19 with TRBJ1-2; 9 bases are a match to TRBD1. The ends lost 4 bases at V and 2 bases at J; junction bases unmatched: 8. This CDR3 spans 16 amino acids. Looked up from germline, CDR1 is LNHDA and CDR2 is SQIVND (reference sequence). The CDR3 DNA reads as TGTGCCAGTAGTAGGACAGGGGAAAAGAGGAACTATGGCTACACCTTC. It specifies CASSRTGEKRNYGYTF.

CDR3 loop: CASSVRDTRTEAFF. DNA of the CDR3: TGTGCCAGCAGTGTCCGGGACACCCGAACTGAAGCTTTCTTT. The V gene is TRBV27, the J gene TRBJ1-1; tentative D call: TRBD1 (6 bases). There are 14 residues in the CDR3. CDR1 and CDR2 (germline): MNHEY, SMNVEV (reference sequence). The V gene lost 5 bases and the J gene lost 5 bases, with 15 bases spanning the gap.